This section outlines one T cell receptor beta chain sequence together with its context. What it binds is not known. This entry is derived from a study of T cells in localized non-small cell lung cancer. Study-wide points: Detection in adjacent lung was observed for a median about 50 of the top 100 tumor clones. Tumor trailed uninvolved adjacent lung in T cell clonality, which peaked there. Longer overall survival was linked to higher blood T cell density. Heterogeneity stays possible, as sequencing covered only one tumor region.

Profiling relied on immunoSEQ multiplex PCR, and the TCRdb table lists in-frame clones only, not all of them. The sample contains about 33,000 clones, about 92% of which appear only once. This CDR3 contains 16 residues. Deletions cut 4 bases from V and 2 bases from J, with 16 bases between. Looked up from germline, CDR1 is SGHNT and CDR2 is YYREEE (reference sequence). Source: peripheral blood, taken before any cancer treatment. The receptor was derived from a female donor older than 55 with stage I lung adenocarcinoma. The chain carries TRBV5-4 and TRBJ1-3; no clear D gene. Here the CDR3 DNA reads TGTGCCAGCAGCACCCGGGCCAAGCTCCCTGGAAACACCATATATTTT. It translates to CASSTRAKLPGNTIYF.